One T cell receptor beta chain is described in this entry. Antigen: not known. Assay: immunoSEQ multiplex PCR; the TCRdb copy retains only in-frame clones and omits some. The repertoire has 90,000 to 120,000 clones, under 95% of them found once; the top ten carry approximately 1.1%. This record comes from a study of OX40 agonist ivuxolimab in advanced cancers. The overall study: About 40% of patients had received prior checkpoint inhibitor therapy. Among those treated, three patients had partial responses, one with hepatocellular carcinoma and two with cutaneous melanoma.

The germline CDR1 and CDR2 sequences are SGHRS and YFSETQ. The V gene end was trimmed by 4 bases and the J gene end by 7 bases; junction bases not matched to a gene: 6. This CDR3 is built from 15 residues. General study results and limits: Patients who responded partially at 0.1-3.0 mg/kg showed clonal expansion ranking among the lowest. The CD4+ and CD8+ T cells in the blood had expanded clonally by week 6 at 0.1 to 3.0 mg/kg.

The sequence was collected from an adult with an advanced solid tumor such as melanoma, head and neck, liver or kidney cancer. The material was CD4+ or CD8+ T cells sorted from blood, obtained in a trial of the OX40 agonist ivuxolimab. The chain combines TRBV5-1 with TRBJ2-7; 15 bases map to TRBD2. CDR3 DNA: TGCGCCAGCAGCGCAACCGGGACTAGCGGGGGGGAGCAGTACTTC. Translated: CASSATGTSGGEQYF.